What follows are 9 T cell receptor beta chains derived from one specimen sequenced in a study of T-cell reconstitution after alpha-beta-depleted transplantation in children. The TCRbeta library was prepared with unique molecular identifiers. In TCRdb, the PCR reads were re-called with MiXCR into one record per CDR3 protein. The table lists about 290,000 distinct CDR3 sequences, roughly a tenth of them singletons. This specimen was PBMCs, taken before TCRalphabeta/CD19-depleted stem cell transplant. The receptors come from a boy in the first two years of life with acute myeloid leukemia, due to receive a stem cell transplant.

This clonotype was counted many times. The CDR3 sequence: CASSLNRRFPGELFF. For the CDR3, the DNA is TGTGCCAGCAGCTTAAACCGGAGATTCCCGGGGGAGCTGTTTTTT. The chain combines TRBV7-6 with TRBJ2-2, with no clear D. The CDR3 sequence is 15 residues long. Trimming stripped 2 bases from V and 8 bases from J, with 15 bases between. Germline V lookup: CDR1 SGHVS, CDR2 FNYEAQ.

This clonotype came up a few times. The DNA of the CDR3 is TGTGCCAGTAGTATCAAGCTAGCGGGGCCAGATACGCAGTATTTT. Translated: CASSIKLAGPDTQYF. This chain joins TRBV19 and TRBJ2-3, with TRBD2 matching 9 bases. CDR1 and CDR2 (germline): LNHDA, SQIVND (reference sequence). V trimming: 3 bases; J trimming: 4 bases; junction bases outside the gene matches: 5. The CDR3 contains 15 residues.

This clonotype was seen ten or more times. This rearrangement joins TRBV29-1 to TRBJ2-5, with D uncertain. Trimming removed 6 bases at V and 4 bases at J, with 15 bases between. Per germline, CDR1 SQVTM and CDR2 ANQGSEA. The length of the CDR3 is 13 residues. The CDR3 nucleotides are TGCAGCGTGCATGGCCAGCTCCTAGAGACCCAGTACTTC. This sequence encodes CSVHGQLLETQYF.

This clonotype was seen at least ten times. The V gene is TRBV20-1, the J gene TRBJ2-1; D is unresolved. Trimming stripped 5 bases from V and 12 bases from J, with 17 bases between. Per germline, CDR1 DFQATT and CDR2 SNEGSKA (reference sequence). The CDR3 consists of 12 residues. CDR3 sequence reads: CSARTMREVQFF. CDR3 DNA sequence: TGCAGTGCTCGAACGATGCGAGAGGTGCAGTTCTTC.

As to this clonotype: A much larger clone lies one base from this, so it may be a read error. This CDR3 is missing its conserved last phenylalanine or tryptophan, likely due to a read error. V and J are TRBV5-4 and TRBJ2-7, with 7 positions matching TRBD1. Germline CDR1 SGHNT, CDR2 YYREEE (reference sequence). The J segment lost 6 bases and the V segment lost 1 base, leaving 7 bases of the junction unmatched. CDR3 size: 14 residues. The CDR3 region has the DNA TGTGCCAGCAGCTTGACAGGGGACGCGAGCGAGCAGTACCTC. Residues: CASSLTGDASEQYL.

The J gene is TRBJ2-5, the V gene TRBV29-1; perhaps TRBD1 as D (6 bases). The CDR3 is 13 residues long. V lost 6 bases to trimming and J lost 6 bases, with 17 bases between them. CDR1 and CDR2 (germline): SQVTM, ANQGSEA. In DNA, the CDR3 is TGCAGCGTCCCCCATACAGGGATGAAGACCCAGTACTTC. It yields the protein CSVPHTGMKTQYF.

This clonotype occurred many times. CDR3 sequence: CASSYSGATEAFF. CDR3 bases: TGTGCCAGCAGTTACTCCGGGGCCACTGAAGCTTTCTTT. The V and J genes are TRBV6-6 and TRBJ1-1, with D possibly matching TRBD1 (5 bases). CDR1 and CDR2 (germline): MNHNY, SVGAGI (reference sequence). V was clipped by 0 bases and J by 4 bases, with 6 bases between them. CDR3 length equals 13 residues.

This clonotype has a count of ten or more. DNA for the CDR3: TGTGCCAGCTCCCCGCGGCAGGGGGGAGATCAGCCCCAGCATTTT. Translating gives CASSPRQGGDQPQHF. V is TRBV18 and J is TRBJ1-5; TRBD1 agrees at 7 bases. V gave up 6 bases and J gave up 5 bases; unmatched junction bases: 10. The CDR3 length is 15 residues. Per germline, CDR1 KGHSH and CDR2 LQKENI.

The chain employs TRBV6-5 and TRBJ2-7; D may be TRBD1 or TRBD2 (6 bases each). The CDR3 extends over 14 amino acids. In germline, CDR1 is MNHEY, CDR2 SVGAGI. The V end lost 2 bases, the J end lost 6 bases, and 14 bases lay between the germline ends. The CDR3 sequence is CASSYKGGPGEQYF. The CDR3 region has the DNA TGTGCCAGCAGTTACAAAGGGGGGCCAGGCGAGCAGTACTTC.